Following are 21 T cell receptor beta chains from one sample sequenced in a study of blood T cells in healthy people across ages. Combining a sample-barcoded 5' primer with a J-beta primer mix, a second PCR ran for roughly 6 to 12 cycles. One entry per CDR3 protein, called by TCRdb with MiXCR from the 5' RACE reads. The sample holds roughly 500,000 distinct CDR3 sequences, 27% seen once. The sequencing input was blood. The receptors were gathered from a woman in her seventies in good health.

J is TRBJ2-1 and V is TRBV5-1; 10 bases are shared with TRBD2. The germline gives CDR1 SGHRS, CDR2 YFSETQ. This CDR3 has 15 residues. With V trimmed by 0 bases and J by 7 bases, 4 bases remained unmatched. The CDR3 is CASSLGLAGQNEQFF. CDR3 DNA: TGCGCCAGCAGCTTGGGACTAGCGGGTCAAAATGAGCAGTTCTTC.

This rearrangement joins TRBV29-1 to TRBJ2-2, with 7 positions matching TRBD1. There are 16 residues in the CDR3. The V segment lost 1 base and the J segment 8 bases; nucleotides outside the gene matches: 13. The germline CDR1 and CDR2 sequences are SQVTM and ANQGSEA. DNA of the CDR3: TGCAGCGTTGAAGTTCTTAAGACAGGGACGTCGGGGGAGCTGTTTTTT. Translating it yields CSVEVLKTGTSGELFF.

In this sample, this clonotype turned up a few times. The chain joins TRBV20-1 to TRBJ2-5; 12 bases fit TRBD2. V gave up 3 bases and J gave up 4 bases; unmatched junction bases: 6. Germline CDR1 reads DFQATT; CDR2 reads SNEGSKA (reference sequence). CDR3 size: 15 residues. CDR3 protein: CSARPSGGAGETQYF. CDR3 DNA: TGCAGTGCTAGGCCTAGCGGGGGGGCCGGAGAGACCCAGTACTTC.

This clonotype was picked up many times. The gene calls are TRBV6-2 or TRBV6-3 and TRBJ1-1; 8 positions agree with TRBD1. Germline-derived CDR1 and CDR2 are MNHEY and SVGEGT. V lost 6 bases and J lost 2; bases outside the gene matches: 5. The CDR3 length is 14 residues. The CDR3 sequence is CASSLDRANTEAFF. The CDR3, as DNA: TGTGCCAGCAGCTTGGACAGGGCAAACACTGAAGCTTTCTTT.

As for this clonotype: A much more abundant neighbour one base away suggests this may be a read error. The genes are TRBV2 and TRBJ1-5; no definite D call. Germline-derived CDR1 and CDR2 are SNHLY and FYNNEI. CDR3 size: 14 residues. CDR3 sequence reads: CASGRDSSNQPLHF. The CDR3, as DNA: TGTGCCAGCGGGAGGGATTCGTCGAATCAGCCCCTGCATTTT.

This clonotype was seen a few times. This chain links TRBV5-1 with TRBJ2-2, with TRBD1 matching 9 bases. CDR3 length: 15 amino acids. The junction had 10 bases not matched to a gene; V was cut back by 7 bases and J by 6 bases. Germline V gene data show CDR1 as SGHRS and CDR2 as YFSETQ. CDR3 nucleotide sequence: TGCGCCAGCGTCACAGGGACAGGGCGAGCCGGGGAGCTGTTTTTT. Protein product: CASVTGTGRAGELFF.

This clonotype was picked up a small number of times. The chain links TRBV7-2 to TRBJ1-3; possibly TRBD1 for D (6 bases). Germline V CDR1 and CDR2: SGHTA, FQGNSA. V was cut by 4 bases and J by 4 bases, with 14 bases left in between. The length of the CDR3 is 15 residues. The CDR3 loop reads CASSYRQGRGNTIYF. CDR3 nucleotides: TGTGCCAGCAGCTATCGCCAGGGGAGGGGAAACACCATATATTTT. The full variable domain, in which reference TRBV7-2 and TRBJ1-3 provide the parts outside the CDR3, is GAGVSQSPSNKVTEKGKDVELRCDPISGHTALYWYRQSLGQGLEFLIYFQGNSAPDKSGLPSDRFSAERTGGSVSTLTIQRTQQEDSAVYLCASSYRQGRGNTIYFGEGSWLTVV.

The CDR3 DNA reads as TGTGCCAGCAGTTACCAGGCGGGAGGACGGGAGAACACTGAAGCTTTCTTT. Its translation: CASSYQAGGRENTEAFF. The chain has TRBV6-5 and TRBJ1-1; D remains ambiguous. Per germline, CDR1 MNHEY and CDR2 SVGAGI. The CDR3 covers 17 residues. Trimming took off 2 bases at V and 1 base at J, with 17 bases between the two ends.

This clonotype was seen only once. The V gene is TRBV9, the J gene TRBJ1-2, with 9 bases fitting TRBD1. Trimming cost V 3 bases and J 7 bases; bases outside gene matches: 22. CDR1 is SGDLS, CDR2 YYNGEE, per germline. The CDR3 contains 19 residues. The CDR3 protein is CASSAQVEGTGNYLGGYTF. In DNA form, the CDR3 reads TGTGCCAGCAGCGCCCAGGTTGAGGGGACAGGGAATTACCTTGGTGGCTACACCTTC.

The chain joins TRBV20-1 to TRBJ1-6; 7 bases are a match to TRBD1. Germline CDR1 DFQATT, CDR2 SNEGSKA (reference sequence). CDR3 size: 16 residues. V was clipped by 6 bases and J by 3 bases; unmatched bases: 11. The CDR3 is CSATPGQTFYNSPLHF. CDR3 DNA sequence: TGCAGTGCGACACCGGGACAGACTTTCTATAATTCACCCCTCCACTTT.

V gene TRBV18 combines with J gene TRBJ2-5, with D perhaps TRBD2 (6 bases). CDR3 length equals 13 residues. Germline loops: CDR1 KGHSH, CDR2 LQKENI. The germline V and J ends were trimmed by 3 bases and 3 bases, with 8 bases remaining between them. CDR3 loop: CASSPRLEETQYF. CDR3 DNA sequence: TGTGCCAGCTCACCCAGACTAGAAGAGACCCAGTACTTC.

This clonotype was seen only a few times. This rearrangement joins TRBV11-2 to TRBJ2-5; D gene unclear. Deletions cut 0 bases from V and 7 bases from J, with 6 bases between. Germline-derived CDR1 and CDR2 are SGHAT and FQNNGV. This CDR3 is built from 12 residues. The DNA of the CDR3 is TGTGCCAGCAGCTTAGAAACCTGGACCCAGTACTTC. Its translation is CASSLETWTQYF.

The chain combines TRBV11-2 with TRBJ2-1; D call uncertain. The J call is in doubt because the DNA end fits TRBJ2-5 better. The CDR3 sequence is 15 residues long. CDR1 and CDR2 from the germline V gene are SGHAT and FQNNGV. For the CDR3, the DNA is TGTGCCAGCAGCTTTGCCGGGCAGGTAGGAGAGACCCAGTACTTC. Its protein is CASSFAGQVGETQYF.

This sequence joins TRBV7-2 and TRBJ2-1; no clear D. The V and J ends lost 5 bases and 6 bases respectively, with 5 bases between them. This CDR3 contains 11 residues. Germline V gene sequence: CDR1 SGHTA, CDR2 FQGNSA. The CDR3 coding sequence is TGTGCCAGCAGCCCAGCCAATGAGCAGTTCTTC. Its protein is CASSPANEQFF.

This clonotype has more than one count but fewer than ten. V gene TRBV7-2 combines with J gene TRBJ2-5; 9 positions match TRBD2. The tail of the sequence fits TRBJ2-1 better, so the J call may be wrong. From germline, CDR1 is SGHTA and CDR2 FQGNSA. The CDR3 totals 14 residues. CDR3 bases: TGTGCCAGCAGCTTCCTAGCGGGGAACGCCGAGCAGTTCTTC. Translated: CASSFLAGNAEQFF.

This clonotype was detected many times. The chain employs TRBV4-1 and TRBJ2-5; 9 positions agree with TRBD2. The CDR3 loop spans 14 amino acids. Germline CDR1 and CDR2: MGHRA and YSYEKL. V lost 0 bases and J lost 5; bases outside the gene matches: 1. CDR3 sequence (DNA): TGCGCCAGCAGCCAAGATCTAGCGGGGGAGACCCAGTACTTC. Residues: CASSQDLAGETQYF.

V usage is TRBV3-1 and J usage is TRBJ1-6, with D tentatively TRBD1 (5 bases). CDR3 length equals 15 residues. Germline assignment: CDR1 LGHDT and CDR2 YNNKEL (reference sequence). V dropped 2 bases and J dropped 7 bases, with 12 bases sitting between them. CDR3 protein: CASSQLGLANSPLHF. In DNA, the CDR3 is TGTGCCAGCAGCCAACTGGGGCTGGCGAATTCACCCCTCCACTTT.

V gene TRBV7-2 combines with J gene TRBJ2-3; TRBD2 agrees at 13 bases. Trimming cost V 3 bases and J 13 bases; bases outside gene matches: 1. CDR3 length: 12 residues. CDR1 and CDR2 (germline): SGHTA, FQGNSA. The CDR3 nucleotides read TGTGCCAGCAGCTTGGGGACTAGCGGGGAGTATTTT. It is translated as CASSLGTSGEYF.

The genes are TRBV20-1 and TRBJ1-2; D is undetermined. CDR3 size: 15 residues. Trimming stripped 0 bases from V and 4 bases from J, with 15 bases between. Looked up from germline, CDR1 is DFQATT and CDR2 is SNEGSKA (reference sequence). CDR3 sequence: CSARDFRSPGYGYTF. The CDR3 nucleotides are TGCAGTGCTAGAGATTTCAGATCTCCGGGCTATGGCTACACCTTC.

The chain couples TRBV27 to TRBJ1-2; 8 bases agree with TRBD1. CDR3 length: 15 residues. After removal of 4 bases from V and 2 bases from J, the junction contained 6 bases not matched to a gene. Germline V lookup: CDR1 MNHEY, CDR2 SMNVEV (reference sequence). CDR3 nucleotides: TGTGCCAGCAGTTCACAGGGGGGCTTCAACTATGGCTACACCTTC. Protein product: CASSSQGGFNYGYTF.

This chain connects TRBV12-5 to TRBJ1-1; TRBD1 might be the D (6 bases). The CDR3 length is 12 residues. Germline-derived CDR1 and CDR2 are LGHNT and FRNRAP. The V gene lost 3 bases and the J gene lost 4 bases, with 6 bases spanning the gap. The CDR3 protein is CASGLGGTEAFF. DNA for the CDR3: TGTGCTAGTGGTTTAGGGGGCACTGAAGCTTTCTTT.